The rows below give T cell receptor beta chains drawn from one sample of a study of T-cell memory formation after mild COVID-19. TCRdb re-analysed the 5' RACE reads in MiXCR, keeping a single row per CDR3 protein. The sample yields approximately 88,000 distinct CDR3 sequences, about 23% seen once. The sequenced sample was PBMCs or a T cell subset sorted from them (not recorded which). These TCRs come from a young man who had mild COVID-19 (a few samples of this study predate the infection). Cell type and time point are not known. Both conserved end residues are part of each CDR3.

v_gene: TRBV5-1; j_gene: TRBJ2-6; CDR3aa: CASSFRGYSGANVLTF
v_gene: TRBV6-5; j_gene: TRBJ2-3; CDR3aa: CASRTPGQRDTQYF
v_gene: TRBV7-2; j_gene: TRBJ2-1; CDR3aa: CASSSAGTDYNEQFF
v_gene: TRBV4-2; j_gene: TRBJ2-3; CDR3aa: CASSQEKVTDTQYF
v_gene: TRBV5-1; j_gene: TRBJ1-3; CDR3aa: CASSPVSGNTIYF
v_gene: TRBV7-6; j_gene: TRBJ2-7; CDR3aa: CASSLNWERNEQYF
v_gene: TRBV5-4; j_gene: TRBJ1-6; CDR3aa: CASSDGTANRLPLHF
v_gene: TRBV5-1; j_gene: TRBJ2-1; CDR3aa: CASSTSTGFDEQFF
v_gene: TRBV12-3/TRBV12-4; j_gene: TRBJ2-2; CDR3aa: CASSLAPAGGQGTGELFF
v_gene: TRBV4-1; j_gene: TRBJ2-7; CDR3aa: CASSQDGQGLFYEQYF
v_gene: TRBV9; j_gene: TRBJ1-3; CDR3aa: CASSWGAGNTIYF
v_gene: TRBV5-1; j_gene: TRBJ2-3; CDR3aa: CASRPAVGAPLDTQYF
v_gene: TRBV7-9; j_gene: TRBJ1-5; CDR3aa: CASSLNTNQPQHF
v_gene: TRBV20-1; j_gene: TRBJ2-1; CDR3aa: CSANPPGLRSYNEQFF
v_gene: TRBV15; j_gene: TRBJ2-3; CDR3aa: CATSTGLDTDTQYF
v_gene: TRBV7-9; j_gene: TRBJ2-1; CDR3aa: CASSWGGPYNEQFF
v_gene: TRBV14; j_gene: TRBJ2-1; CDR3aa: CASSLRKGRGYEQFF
v_gene: TRBV5-1; j_gene: TRBJ2-1; CDR3aa: CASSLHMRGLSNEQFF
v_gene: TRBV6-2/TRBV6-3; j_gene: TRBJ2-4; CDR3aa: CASSYPPDSFKNIQYF
v_gene: TRBV7-2; j_gene: TRBJ2-7; CDR3aa: CASSLVGGGEQYF
v_gene: TRBV5-1; j_gene: TRBJ2-3; CDR3aa: CASSLSRTGGRDTQYF
v_gene: TRBV29-1; j_gene: TRBJ2-3; CDR3aa: CSVGTSRLYF
v_gene: TRBV20-1; j_gene: TRBJ2-7; CDR3aa: CSARLLAGVEQYF
v_gene: TRBV7-3; j_gene: TRBJ2-2; CDR3aa: CASSAGLADNTGELFF
v_gene: TRBV10-3; j_gene: TRBJ1-5; CDR3aa: CPASARRRPRSNQPQHF
v_gene: TRBV5-1; j_gene: TRBJ2-7; CDR3aa: CASSLGGSLEQYF
v_gene: TRBV5-6; j_gene: TRBJ1-5; CDR3aa: CASSLAGSYSNQPQHF
v_gene: TRBV12-3/TRBV12-4; j_gene: TRBJ2-7; CDR3aa: CASSNGLAPGEQYF
v_gene: TRBV19; j_gene: TRBJ2-5; CDR3aa: CASSIGQETQYF
v_gene: TRBV28; j_gene: TRBJ2-2; CDR3aa: CASSFLGTGELFF
v_gene: TRBV6-2/TRBV6-3; j_gene: TRBJ1-5; CDR3aa: CASSGQGRDQPQHF